Below, 5 T cell receptor beta chains from the same sample are listed, as sequenced in a study of Ad26.COV2.S vaccination and SARS-CoV-2 variants. Specified treatment: some 19 received Ad26.COV2.S at low or high dose, single or two shots; about five received placebo; per-sample allocation not given. Collection of samples fell on day 63 after the first vaccine or placebo injection. Data came from immunoSEQ multiplex PCR; TCRdb stores just in-frame clones and leaves some out. The data contain around 400,000 clones, roughly four fifths of them singletons. Material: peripheral blood, obtained in a trial of Ad26.COV2.S vaccine versus placebo. These receptors originate from a person between 18 and 59 years old who received the Ad26.COV2.S COVID-19 vaccine or a placebo.

The chain has TRBV3-1 (or the pseudogene TRBV3-2) and TRBJ2-1, with D possibly matching TRBD2 (5 bases). Trimming stripped 4 bases from V and 5 bases from J, with 27 bases between. Per the germline V gene, CDR1 is LGHDT and CDR2 is YNNKEL (reference sequence). The CDR3 has 19 amino acids. The CDR3 nucleotides are TGTGCCAGCAGCCTAGAGGTGGGTGGAGAAACCCAGGAGGACAATGAGCAGTTCTTC. Translating gives CASSLEVGGETQEDNEQFF.

J is TRBJ1-2 and V is TRBV9, with a weak D call TRBD1 (5 bases). The germline gives CDR1 SGDLS, CDR2 YYNGEE. The CDR3 totals 16 residues. V was shortened by 3 bases and J by 4 bases, with 19 bases between the two germline ends. The chain's CDR3 is CASSDSPVGQGYGYTF. DNA of the CDR3: TGTGCCAGCAGCGACTCCCCCGTGGGGCAGGGCTATGGCTACACCTTC.

V usage is TRBV2 and J usage is TRBJ1-1; D gene unclear. V dropped 4 bases and J dropped 5 bases, with 11 bases sitting between them. CDR1 and CDR2 from the germline V gene are SNHLY and FYNNEI. This CDR3 is built from 13 residues. DNA for the CDR3: TGTGCCAGCAGTGTCGGAGTGGGGACTGAAGCTTTCTTT. This codes for CASSVGVGTEAFF.

The chain links TRBV30 to TRBJ2-1; 9 bases line up with TRBD2. V dropped 3 bases and J dropped 6; count of bases not matched to a gene: 6. This CDR3 comprises 14 residues. Germline V gene data show CDR1 as GTSNPN and CDR2 as SVGIG (reference sequence). Here the CDR3 reads CAWRLAGVSNEQFF. The CDR3 DNA reads TGTGCCTGGAGGTTAGCGGGAGTGAGCAATGAGCAGTTCTTC.

The chain is built from TRBV7-9 and TRBJ2-3; possible D gene TRBD2, 5 bases. This CDR3 is 16 amino acids long. V was shortened by 6 bases and J by 0 bases, with 16 bases between the two germline ends. The germline V gene has CDR1 SEHNR and CDR2 FQNEAQ (reference sequence). CDR3 DNA sequence: TGTGCCAGCAGTGACCCCGGGGTAGTTAGCACAGATACGCAGTATTTT. Its translation is CASSDPGVVSTDTQYF.